A single sample is the source of the 9 T cell receptor beta chains below, sequenced in a study of T cell repertoires in cytomegalovirus infection. Their antigen targets remain unknown. TCRdb reprocessed the reads with MiXCR, giving one entry per CDR3 protein. The sample holds 450,000 to 550,000 distinct CDR3 sequences, about 44% seen once. The sample was cultured PBMCs, taken from culture after CMV antigen stimulation. All receptors derive from a human donor in good health (CMV status not recorded). Some clones in this sample may be carry-over from other donors' samples.

J is TRBJ2-3 and V is TRBV7-2; D is unresolved. Between the trimmed V and J ends, which lost 3 bases and 4 bases, there was a span of 5 bases. The germline gives CDR1 SGHTA, CDR2 FQGNSA. The CDR3 is 12 amino acids. The CDR3 loop reads CASSFVADTQYF. CDR3 nucleotide sequence: TGTGCCAGCAGCTTTGTCGCAGATACGCAGTATTTT.

The V and J genes are TRBV12-3 or TRBV12-4 and TRBJ2-1; 7 bases agree with TRBD2. The CDR3 extends over 15 amino acids. Unmatched junction bases numbered 8, after V lost 6 bases and J lost 3 bases. This chain's CDR3 is CASRKAGTSYNEQFF. CDR3 in DNA: TGTGCCAGCAGAAAAGCGGGAACGAGCTACAATGAGCAGTTCTTC.

This chain uses TRBV7-9 with TRBJ2-5; TRBD2 matches 7 bases. CDR1 is SEHNR, CDR2 FQNEAQ, per germline (reference sequence). This CDR3 is built from 15 residues. V was clipped by 5 bases and J by 5 bases; unmatched bases: 11. CDR3 nucleotide sequence: TGTGCCAGCAGCACCCGGGGAGGGGTCGGGGAGACCCAGTACTTC. Translation: CASSTRGGVGETQYF.

Ten or more counts support this clonotype. CDR3: CASSLVGGPSNQPQHF. The CDR3 DNA reads TGTGCCAGCAGCTTAGTCGGGGGGCCAAGCAATCAGCCCCAGCATTTT. The V gene is TRBV7-2, the J gene TRBJ1-5; D is possibly TRBD1 (6 bases). CDR1 is SGHTA and CDR2 is FQGNSA in the germline V gene. V lost 1 base and J 1 base, leaving 11 bases between the germline ends. This CDR3 comprises 16 residues.

This chain connects TRBV6-6 to TRBJ2-2; no definite D call. The CDR3 runs to 12 residues. The V gene lost 6 bases and the J gene lost 4 bases, with 6 bases spanning the gap. CDR1 MNHNY and CDR2 SVGAGI come from the germline V gene (reference sequence). For the CDR3, the DNA is TGTGCCAGCAGGGAACCCACCGGGGAGCTGTTTTTT. Translating gives CASREPTGELFF.

The V gene is TRBV14, the J gene TRBJ2-2; D ambiguous. The V gene's germline CDR1 is SGHDN and CDR2 FVKESK. The CDR3 spans 17 residues. The ends were cut back, 4 bases at V and 0 bases at J, with 15 bases in the middle. This CDR3 is CASSLSTSGPNTGELFF. CDR3 nucleotide sequence: TGTGCCAGCAGCCTCTCCACGAGTGGGCCGAACACCGGGGAGCTGTTTTTT.

The chain carries TRBV5-5 and TRBJ2-1, with D perhaps matching TRBD2 (5 bases). CDR1 and CDR2 (germline): SGHKS, YYEKEE (reference sequence). With 4 bases removed from V and 0 bases from J, the gap between germline ends came to 17 bases. The CDR3 contains 17 residues. The CDR3 DNA follows: TGTGCCAGCAGCCCCTGGACGGGGTCGGGCTCCTACAATGAGCAGTTCTTC. This sequence encodes CASSPWTGSGSYNEQFF.

The genes are TRBV18 and TRBJ1-6; no reliable D call. Trimming removed 3 bases from V and 10 bases from J, with 10 bases in between. CDR3 length: 13 amino acids. The V gene's germline CDR1 is KGHSH and CDR2 LQKENI. This CDR3 is CASSPGRESPLHF. The CDR3 nucleotides are TGTGCCAGCTCACCGGGGAGGGAATCACCCCTCCACTTT.

The chain carries TRBV29-1 and TRBJ2-3, with 9 positions matching TRBD1. CDR1 and CDR2 (germline): SQVTM, ANQGSEA. The V and J ends lost 7 bases and 4 bases, in that order; junction bases with no gene match: 9. This CDR3 region has 14 residues. The CDR3 sequence: CSGRQGVWADTQYF. CDR3 nucleotides: TGCAGCGGCCGACAGGGGGTATGGGCAGATACGCAGTATTTT.